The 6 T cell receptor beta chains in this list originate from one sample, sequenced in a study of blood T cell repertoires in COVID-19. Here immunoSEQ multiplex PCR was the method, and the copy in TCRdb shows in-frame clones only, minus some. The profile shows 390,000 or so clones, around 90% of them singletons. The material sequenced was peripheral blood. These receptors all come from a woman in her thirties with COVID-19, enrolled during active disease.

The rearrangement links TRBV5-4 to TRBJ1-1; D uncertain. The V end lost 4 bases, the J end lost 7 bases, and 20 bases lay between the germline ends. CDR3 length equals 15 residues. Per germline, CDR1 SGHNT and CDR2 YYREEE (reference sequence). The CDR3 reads CASSLGLWEGLEAFF. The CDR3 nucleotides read TGTGCCAGCAGCCTGGGCCTTTGGGAGGGTCTTGAAGCTTTCTTT. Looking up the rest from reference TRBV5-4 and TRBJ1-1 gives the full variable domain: ETGVTQSPTHLIKTRGQQVTLRCSSQSGHNTVSWYQQALGQGPQFIFQYYREEENGRGNFPPRFSGLQFPNYSSELNVNALELDDSALYLCASSLGLWEGLEAFFGQGTRLTVV.

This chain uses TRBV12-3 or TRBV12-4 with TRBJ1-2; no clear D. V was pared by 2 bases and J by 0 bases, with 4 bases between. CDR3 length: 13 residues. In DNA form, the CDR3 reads TGTGCCAGCAGTTTAAGCGCTAACTATGGCTACACCTTC. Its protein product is CASSLSANYGYTF.

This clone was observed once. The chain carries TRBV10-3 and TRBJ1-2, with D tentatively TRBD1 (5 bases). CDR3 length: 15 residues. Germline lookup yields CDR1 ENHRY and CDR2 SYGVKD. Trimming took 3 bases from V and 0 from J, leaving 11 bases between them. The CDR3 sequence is CAISDRAPTNYGYTF. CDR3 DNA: TGTGCCATCAGTGACAGGGCGCCCACTAACTATGGCTACACCTTC.

The CDR3 region is CASRSPGGVTGELFF. DNA of the CDR3: TGTGCCAGTAGGAGTCCAGGGGGCGTCACCGGGGAGCTGTTTTTT. The rearrangement links TRBV19 to TRBJ2-2; 8 positions agree with TRBD1. This CDR3 has 15 amino acids. The V segment lost 6 bases and the J segment 4 bases; nucleotides outside the gene matches: 7. Germline V lookup: CDR1 LNHDA, CDR2 SQIVND (reference sequence).

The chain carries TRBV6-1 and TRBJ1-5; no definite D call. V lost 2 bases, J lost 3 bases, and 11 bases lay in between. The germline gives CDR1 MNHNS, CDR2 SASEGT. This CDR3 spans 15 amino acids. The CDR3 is CASSELSTDNQPQHF. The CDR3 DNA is TGTGCCAGCAGTGAATTGAGTACAGACAATCAGCCCCAGCATTTT.

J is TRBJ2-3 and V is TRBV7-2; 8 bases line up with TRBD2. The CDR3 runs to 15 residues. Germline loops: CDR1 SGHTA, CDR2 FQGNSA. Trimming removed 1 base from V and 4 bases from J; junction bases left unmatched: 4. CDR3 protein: CASSLGGGRSDTQYF. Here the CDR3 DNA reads TGTGCCAGCAGCTTAGGCGGGGGGAGGTCAGATACGCAGTATTTT.